This T cell receptor beta chain derives from a study of regulatory T cells in long-lasting Graves disease. Time point noted: persistent/refractory GD, antithyroid drugs over 5 years with positive TRAb. PBMCs provided the RNA from which the TCR library was made. This clonotype was counted many times. Sequencing libraries for TCR beta were prepared with iRepertoire HTBI primers and Arm-PCR of CDR3 regions. TCRdb itself ran the multiplex PCR reads through MiXCR, one entry per CDR3 protein. The repertoire holds about 290,000 distinct CDR3 sequences, with under 25% as singletons. Trimming removed 4 bases at V and 7 bases at J, with 13 bases between. CDR1 SNHLY and CDR2 FYNNEI come from the germline V gene. The CDR3 is 14 residues long.

The genes are TRBV2 and TRBJ1-4, with D possibly matching TRBD1 (5 bases). The source is a female donor with Graves disease. The sample consisted of peripheral blood mononuclear cells (PBMCs), taken when the disease was refractory, from a patient treated with antithyroid drugs. The CDR3 DNA is TGTGCCAGCAGTGGGGGGGTCAGGAGTGAAAAACTGTTTTTT. It codes for CASSGGVRSEKLFF.